Below, 11 T cell receptor beta chains from the same sample are listed, as sequenced in a study of blood T cells in healthy people across ages. A second PCR, run for about 7 to 11 cycles, used a sample-barcoded 5' primer plus a J-beta primer mix. TCRdb fed the 5' RACE reads into MiXCR, producing one record per CDR3 protein. The table has 700,000 to 900,000 distinct CDR3 sequences, roughly 53% seen once; the top ten hold roughly 37%. The sequencing input was blood. The source is an elderly man in good health.

The J gene is TRBJ1-2, the V gene TRBV2, with no clear D. Trimming stripped 7 bases from V and 8 bases from J, with 11 bases between. CDR1 is SNHLY and CDR2 is FYNNEI in the germline V gene. This CDR3 is built from 11 residues. The CDR3, as DNA: TGTGCCAGCATGTCCGGCCGCGGCTACACCTTC. Translated: CASMSGRGYTF.

This clonotype was seen a handful of times. This rearrangement joins TRBV20-1 to TRBJ2-4; D uncertain. This CDR3 is 14 amino acids long. Germline V gene data show CDR1 as DFQATT and CDR2 as SNEGSKA (reference sequence). V dropped 6 bases and J dropped 13 bases, with 25 bases sitting between them. CDR3 region: CSAHLLPSNNEQYF. The CDR3 DNA reads as TGCAGTGCCCACCTCCTCCCCAGTAACAATGAGCAGTACTTC.

The chain recombines TRBV6-5 with TRBJ1-6; D unresolved. Trimming removed 6 bases at V and 14 bases at J, with 17 bases between. The CDR3 totals 13 residues. Per germline, CDR1 MNHEY and CDR2 SVGAGI. CDR3 in amino acids: CASRFAPMYTLHF. The CDR3 DNA reads TGTGCCAGCAGGTTTGCCCCAATGTACACCCTCCACTTT.

About this clonotype itself: A much larger clone lies one base from this, so it may be a read error. This chain links TRBV6-1 with TRBJ1-2; D is unclear. The ends were cut back, 2 bases at V and 0 bases at J, with 4 bases in the middle. The germline CDR1 and CDR2 sequences are MNHNS and SASEGT. The CDR3 sequence is 13 residues long. The CDR3 reads CASSENPNYGYTF. CDR3 sequence (DNA): TGTGCCAGCAGTGAAAATCCTAACTATGGCTACACCTTC.

This clonotype was counted a single time. V and J are TRBV3-1 and TRBJ1-2; D is perhaps TRBD1 (5 bases). The CDR3 runs 15 residues. Germline assignment: CDR1 LGHDT and CDR2 YNNKEL (reference sequence). V was shortened by 3 bases and J by 3 bases, with 14 bases between the two germline ends. Written as DNA, the CDR3 is TGTGCCAGCAGCCAGGAACCCCCAGGGTACTATGGCTACACCTTC. It is translated as CASSQEPPGYYGYTF.

The chain has TRBV4-1 and TRBJ2-7, with a weak D call TRBD1 (6 bases). V gave up 3 bases and J gave up 5 bases, with 14 bases separating them. The CDR3 runs to 14 residues. CDR1 and CDR2 from the germline V gene are MGHRA and YSYEKL. The CDR3 sequence: CASSHRDISHEQYF. For the CDR3, the DNA is TGCGCCAGCAGCCACCGGGACATAAGCCACGAGCAGTACTTC.

The chain uses TRBV20-1 and TRBJ1-2, with a tentative D call TRBD1 (5 bases). The CDR3 sequence is 13 residues long. CDR1 is DFQATT and CDR2 is SNEGSKA in the germline V gene (reference sequence). V was clipped by 4 bases and J by 8 bases, with 17 bases between them. The CDR3 nucleotides read TGCAGTGCTAAGGTCAACCAGGGTGGAGGCTACACCTTC. Translating gives CSAKVNQGGGYTF.

The CDR3 DNA follows: TGTGCCAGCAGCCCGATCGGGCAGTTAAAGCGTCATGAGCAGTACTTC. As protein: CASSPIGQLKRHEQYF. The chain couples TRBV11-2 to TRBJ2-5, with D unresolved. The CDR3 totals 16 residues. Trimming removed 5 bases from V and 11 bases from J, with 27 bases in between. Germline V gene data show CDR1 as SGHAT and CDR2 as FQNNGV.

The V call is TRBV24-1, the J call TRBJ2-1, with 12 bases identical to TRBD2. This CDR3 contains 16 residues. The germline V gene encodes CDR1 KGHDR and CDR2 SFDVKD. The junction had 10 bases not matched to a gene; V was cut back by 4 bases and J by 10 bases. CDR3 sequence (DNA): TGTGCCACCAGTGACCCGACTAGCGGGAGTCCCATCGAGCAGTTCTTC. Encoded protein: CATSDPTSGSPIEQFF.

The chain combines TRBV5-4 with TRBJ2-5; 16 nucleotides agree with TRBD2. Germline V lookup: CDR1 SGHNT, CDR2 YYREEE (reference sequence). Losses at the gene ends were 2 bases for V and 4 bases for J; bases not matched to a gene: 5. This CDR3 comprises 17 residues. DNA for the CDR3: TGTGCCAGCAGCTTTGGGACTAGCGGGAGGGGAGGAGAGACCCAGTACTTC. Its protein is CASSFGTSGRGGETQYF.

This clonotype was counted a single time. A read error may account for a junction end that differs from germline. The genes are TRBV6-6 and TRBJ2-7; 10 nucleotides agree with TRBD1. The DNA end favors TRBJ2-5, so the J call may be wrong. Germline CDR1 reads MNHNY; CDR2 reads SVGAGI (reference sequence). This CDR3 comprises 15 residues. This chain's CDR3 is CTSNQDRGAVETQYF. The CDR3 nucleotides read TGTACCAGCAACCAGGACAGGGGGGCCGTCGAGACCCAGTACTTC.